Listed below are T cell receptor beta chains from one sample, sequenced in a study of T cells in Graves' hyperthyroidism and ophthalmopathy. TCRdb re-analysed the multiplex PCR reads in MiXCR, keeping a single row per CDR3 protein. This table holds 600,000 to 700,000 distinct CDR3 sequences, roughly 46% found once. The sequenced sample was peripheral blood or thyroid tissue (not recorded which). The origin of the receptors is an adult man with Graves' disease, either hyperthyroidism or ophthalmopathy (not recorded which). Each CDR3 is given with its conserved first and last residue. A D gene is named only where the DNA matches it firmly. The listing skips clone size in some rows; elsewhere it reads once, few, many or a size class.

CDR3 DNA | CDR3 protein | D gene | J gene | V gene | clone size
TGCAGCCTGAGGGGCCCCTCTTATGGCTACACCTTC | CSLRGPSYGYTF | . | TRBJ1-2 | TRBV20-1 | few
TGCAGTGCTAGAGCATCACTAGCAGCTTCCTACAATGAGCAGTTCTTC | CSARASLAASYNEQFF | . | TRBJ2-1 | TRBV20-1 | once
TGCAGTGCTGCCGGGACGGGGACTGAAGCTTTCTTT | CSAAGTGTEAFF | . | TRBJ1-1 | TRBV20-1 | .
TGTGCCAGCAGCCCGGGGGACATTATGAACACTGAAGCTTTCTTT | CASSPGDIMNTEAFF | . | TRBJ1-1 | TRBV7-9 | .
TGTGCCAGTGGTAGGGCTAGCAATCAGCCCCAGCATTTT | CASGRASNQPQHF | . | TRBJ1-5 | TRBV6-1 | .
TGTGCCACCAGCAGAGTGGGGGAGCAGTACTTC | CATSRVGEQYF | . | TRBJ2-7 | TRBV15 | .
TGTGCCAGCAGTGAATGGGGGCAGGGGCCTGAAAACACCATATATTTT | CASSEWGQGPENTIYF | . | TRBJ1-3 | TRBV25-1 | few
TGTGCCAGCAGCCCCGGACAGCAAGAGACCCAGCATTTT | CASSPGQQETQHF | . | TRBJ1-5 | TRBV7-3 | .
TGTGCCAGTAGTATTTTCAGTAATAGCAATCAGCCCCAGCATTTT | CASSIFSNSNQPQHF | . | TRBJ1-5 | TRBV19 | few
TGTGCCAGCACCCGGGGGGGGTCGTTCATCATCTACGAGCAGTACTTC | CASTRGGSFIIYEQYF | TRBD2 | TRBJ2-7 | TRBV6-1 | .
TGTGCCAGCAGTCAGATCTACGAGCGGCAGTACTTC | CASSQIYERQYF | . | TRBJ2-7 | TRBV6-1 | many
TGTGCCAGCAGCTTAGATACGGGGTTCGAGCAGAACTTC | CASSLDTGFEQNF | . | TRBJ2-7 | TRBV7-9 | once
TGTGCCAGCAGTCCGTCGGGACAGGGGTGGGTAAACACTGAAGCTTTCTTT | CASSPSGQGWVNTEAFF | TRBD1 | TRBJ1-1 | TRBV9 | .
TGTGCCAGCAGTTCCCCGGGACAGGACACTGAAGCTTTCTTT | CASSSPGQDTEAFF | TRBD1 | TRBJ1-1 | TRBV7-9 | once
TGTGCCAGCAGCCATTCCGACCAGCCCCAGCATTTT | CASSHSDQPQHF | . | TRBJ1-5 | TRBV7-9 | many
TGTGCCAGCAGCCGGTCAGCGGGAGGGCCATTGGAGCAGTACTTC | CASSRSAGGPLEQYF | TRBD2 | TRBJ2-7 | TRBV9 | .
TGTGCCAGCAGGGCAGACGGCGGGGAGCTGTTTTTT | CASRADGGELFF | . | TRBJ2-2 | TRBV2 | many
TGTGCCAGCAGGCTAGCGGGGGCCACCGGGGAGCTGTTTTTT | CASRLAGATGELFF | TRBD2 | TRBJ2-2 | TRBV12-3/TRBV12-4 | few
TGTGCCAGCAGTGGATTTCACAGGAACACTGAAGCTTTCTTT | CASSGFHRNTEAFF | . | TRBJ1-1 | TRBV2 | .
TGTGCCACCAGCAGATGGGCGGACGGTGACTCTGGGGCCAACGTCCTGACTTTC | CATSRWADGDSGANVLTF | . | TRBJ2-6 | TRBV15 | .
TGCAGCGTTGGCCAAGCGAGGGGTGCTAACTATGGCTACACCTTC | CSVGQARGANYGYTF | . | TRBJ1-2 | TRBV29-1 | .
TGTGCCAGCAGCGTAGTAGGGGGACTAGCTGCGTGGGAGCTGTTTTTT | CASSVVGGLAAWELFF | TRBD2 | TRBJ2-2 | TRBV9 | .
TGTGCCAGCAGCCTGACAGGGGCTATTTCACCCCTCCACTTT | CASSLTGAISPLHF | TRBD1 | TRBJ1-6 | TRBV12-3/TRBV12-4 | many
TGTGCCAGCAGCTTTGAAGGGTCCTATAATTCACCCCTCCACTTT | CASSFEGSYNSPLHF | . | TRBJ1-6 | TRBV7-9 | many
TGTGCCAGCAGCTTAGCACATGCAACTAATGAAAAACTGTTTTTT | CASSLAHATNEKLFF | . | TRBJ1-4 | TRBV7-9 | .
TGTGCCAGCAGCTTATTGGCGGGAGCTGGGGAGACCCAGTACTTC | CASSLLAGAGETQYF | TRBD2 | TRBJ2-5 | TRBV7-8 | many
TGCGCCAGCAGCCACCCGGGACAGGTCTACGAGCAGTACTTC | CASSHPGQVYEQYF | TRBD1 | TRBJ2-7 | TRBV5-1 | .
TGTGCCAGTAGTATTGATAACACCGGGGAGCTGTTTTTT | CASSIDNTGELFF | . | TRBJ2-2 | TRBV19 | .
TGTGCCAGCAGCTTAGAGGGGACGAGGGCTTTCTTT | CASSLEGTRAFF | . | TRBJ1-1 | TRBV11-2 | .
TGTGCCATCAGTGAGGCCCTCCGGGGCGAGCAGTACTTC | CAISEALRGEQYF | . | TRBJ2-7 | TRBV10-3 | .
TGCAGTGCTAGAGAGGAGACAGGGGCATCGCCCCAGCATTTT | CSAREETGASPQHF | TRBD1 | TRBJ1-5 | TRBV20-1 | many
TGTGCCGTGCGAAAAACCGGACTCAGAGAAGAGACCCAGTACTTC | CAVRKTGLREETQYF | . | TRBJ2-5 | TRBV19 | few
TGCAGTGCTAGAAAACGGGCTAGCGCGAACACCGGGGAGCTGTTTTTT | CSARKRASANTGELFF | . | TRBJ2-2 | TRBV20-1 | few
TGTGCCAGCAGCCTAGGGGACACCATGAATCAGCCCCAGCATTTT | CASSLGDTMNQPQHF | . | TRBJ1-5 | TRBV7-9 | few
TGTGCCAGCGCCAGTCAAGAGACCCAGTACTTC | CASASQETQYF | . | TRBJ2-5 | TRBV2 | many
TGCAGTGCTCCAGTCCCCAACACCGGGGAGCTGTTTTTT | CSAPVPNTGELFF | . | TRBJ2-2 | TRBV20-1 | few
TGTGCCAGTAGAAAAGACAGCGAAAATTCACCCCTCCACTTT | CASRKDSENSPLHF | . | TRBJ1-6 | TRBV19 | .
TGTGCCACCAGTGAGCCCGGACAGGGAGGAGGAGAAGCTTTCTTT | CATSEPGQGGGEAFF | TRBD1 | TRBJ1-1 | TRBV24-1 | .
TGTGCCAGCTCACCAGAGGGGTCTAACTATGGCTACACCTTC | CASSPEGSNYGYTF | . | TRBJ1-2 | TRBV2 | .
TGCAGCGTTGCCTATATGAACACTGAAGCTTTCTTT | CSVAYMNTEAFF | . | TRBJ1-1 | TRBV29-1 | many
TGTGCCAGCAGCTTAGCTGCGAACTATGGCTACACCATATATTTT | CASSLAANYGYTIYF | . | TRBJ1-3 | TRBV7-8 | .
TGTGCCAGCAGCTTGGAGGGTGAAGTATATAGCAATCAGCCCCAGCATTTT | CASSLEGEVYSNQPQHF | . | TRBJ1-5 | TRBV5-1 | .
TGTGCCAGCAGCGTAGGGCCTAGCGGGGCCAAAACCGGGGAGCTGTTTTTT | CASSVGPSGAKTGELFF | TRBD2 | TRBJ2-2 | TRBV9 | .
TGTGCCACCAGCAGGGAGACAGAGAACACTGAAGCTTTCTTT | CATSRETENTEAFF | . | TRBJ1-1 | TRBV15 | many